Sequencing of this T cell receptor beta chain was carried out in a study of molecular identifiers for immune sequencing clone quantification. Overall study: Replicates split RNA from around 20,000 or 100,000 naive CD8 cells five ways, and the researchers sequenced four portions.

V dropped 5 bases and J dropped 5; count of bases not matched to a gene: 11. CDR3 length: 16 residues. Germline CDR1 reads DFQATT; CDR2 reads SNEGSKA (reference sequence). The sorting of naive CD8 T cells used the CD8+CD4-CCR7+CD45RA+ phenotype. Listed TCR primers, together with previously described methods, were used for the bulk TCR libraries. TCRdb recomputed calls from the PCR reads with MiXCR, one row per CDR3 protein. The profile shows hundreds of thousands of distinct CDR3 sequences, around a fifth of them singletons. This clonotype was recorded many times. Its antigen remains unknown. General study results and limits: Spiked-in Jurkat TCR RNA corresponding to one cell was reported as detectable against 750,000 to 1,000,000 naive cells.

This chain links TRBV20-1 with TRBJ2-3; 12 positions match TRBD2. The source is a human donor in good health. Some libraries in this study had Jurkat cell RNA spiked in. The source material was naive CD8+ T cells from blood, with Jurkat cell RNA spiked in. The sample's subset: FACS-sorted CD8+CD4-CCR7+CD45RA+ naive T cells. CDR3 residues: CSAPSLAGGRGDTQYF. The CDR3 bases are TGCAGTGCTCCTTCTCTAGCGGGGGGGCGCGGAGATACGCAGTATTTT.